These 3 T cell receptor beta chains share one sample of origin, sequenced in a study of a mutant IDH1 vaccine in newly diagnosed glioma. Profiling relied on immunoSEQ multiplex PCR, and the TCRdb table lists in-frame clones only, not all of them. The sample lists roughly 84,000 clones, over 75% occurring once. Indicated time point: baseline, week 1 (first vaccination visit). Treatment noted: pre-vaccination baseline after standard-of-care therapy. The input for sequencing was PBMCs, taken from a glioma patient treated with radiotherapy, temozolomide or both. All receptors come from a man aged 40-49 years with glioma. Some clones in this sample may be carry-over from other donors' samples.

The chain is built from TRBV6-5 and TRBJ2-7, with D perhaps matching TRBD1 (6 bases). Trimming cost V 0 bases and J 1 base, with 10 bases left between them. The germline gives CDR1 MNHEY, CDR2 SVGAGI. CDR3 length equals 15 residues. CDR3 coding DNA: TGTGCCAGCAGTTACTCGGGGACACTTTCCTACGAGCAGTACTTC. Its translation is CASSYSGTLSYEQYF.

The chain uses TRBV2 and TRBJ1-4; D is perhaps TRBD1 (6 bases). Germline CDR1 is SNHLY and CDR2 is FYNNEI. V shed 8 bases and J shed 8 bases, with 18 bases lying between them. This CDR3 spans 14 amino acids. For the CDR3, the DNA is TGTGCCAGCTTGGTAGACAGGACGTCAGAAAAACTGTTTTTT. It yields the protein CASLVDRTSEKLFF.

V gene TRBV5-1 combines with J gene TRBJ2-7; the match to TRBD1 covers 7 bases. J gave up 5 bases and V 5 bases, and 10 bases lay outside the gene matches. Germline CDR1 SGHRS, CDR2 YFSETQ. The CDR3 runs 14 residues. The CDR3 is CASSKGAGKHEQYF. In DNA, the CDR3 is TGCGCCAGCAGTAAGGGGGCTGGTAAGCACGAGCAGTACTTC.